A selection of T cell receptor beta chains follows, all from one sample in a study of CD8 T cells in Susac syndrome. TCRdb processed the immunoSEQ multiplex PCR reads anew with MiXCR; each CDR3 protein has one entry. The sample lists about 140,000 distinct CDR3 sequences; 95% were seen once. Sequencing used CD4+ T cells from PBMCs. The source of these receptors is a human donor with Susac syndrome. CDR3s include the opening cysteine and the closing phenylalanine or tryptophan. The order of the fields is V gene, clone size, J gene, D gene, CDR3 protein, CDR3 DNA. The D gene is left open where the match is weak. Size tells how often a clone was seen (once, few, many) or the class of an expanded clone, and some rows leave it out.

V: TRBV7-2; size: once; J: TRBJ2-2; D: -; CDR3: CASSSYQYTGELFF; DNA: TGTGCCAGCAGCTCCTATCAGTACACCGGGGAGCTGTTTTTT
V: TRBV30; size: -; J: TRBJ1-2; D: -; CDR3: CAWRRDFYGYTF; DNA: TGTGCCTGGAGACGGGACTTCTATGGCTACACCTTC
V: TRBV27; size: -; J: TRBJ1-3; D: TRBD1; CDR3: CASSRDRAPGNTIYF; DNA: TGTGCCAGCAGCAGGGACAGGGCTCCTGGAAACACCATATATTTT
V: TRBV30; size: -; J: TRBJ2-1; D: TRBD2; CDR3: CAWSVLLAGVEQFF; DNA: TGTGCCTGGAGTGTACTACTAGCGGGAGTGGAGCAGTTCTTC
V: TRBV28; size: -; J: TRBJ1-4; D: -; CDR3: CASSFADATNEKLFF; DNA: TGTGCCAGCAGTTTCGCGGACGCAACTAATGAAAAACTGTTTTTT
V: TRBV29-1; size: once; J: TRBJ2-1; D: -; CDR3: CSVAGIGGGSGNEQFF; DNA: TGCAGCGTGGCCGGGATAGGGGGGGGCTCGGGCAATGAGCAGTTCTTC
V: TRBV20-1; size: -; J: TRBJ2-2; D: TRBD1; CDR3: CSARQGVNTGELFF; DNA: TGCAGTGCTCGACAGGGGGTGAACACCGGGGAGCTGTTTTTT
V: TRBV6-2/TRBV6-3; size: -; J: TRBJ2-7; D: -; CDR3: CASSDPFPRERDAYEQYF; DNA: TGTGCCAGCAGTGATCCCTTCCCTAGAGAGAGGGATGCCTACGAGCAGTACTTC
V: TRBV25-1; size: -; J: TRBJ2-5; D: TRBD1; CDR3: CASSPTGTGEETQYF; DNA: TGTGCCAGCAGTCCCACCGGGACAGGGGAAGAGACCCAGTACTTC
V: TRBV9; size: -; J: TRBJ1-5; D: TRBD1; CDR3: CASSVGTGGDQPQHF; DNA: TGTGCCAGCAGCGTAGGGACAGGGGGTGACCAGCCCCAGCATTTT
V: TRBV30; size: -; J: TRBJ1-1; D: TRBD1; CDR3: CAWRRDRGSTEAFF; DNA: TGTGCCTGGAGGAGAGACAGGGGGAGCACTGAAGCTTTCTTT
V: TRBV7-3; size: once; J: TRBJ2-5; D: TRBD2; CDR3: CASSQTSGSRGTQYF; DNA: TGTGCCAGCAGCCAGACTAGCGGGAGTCGGGGAACCCAGTACTTC
V: TRBV7-2; size: -; J: TRBJ1-5; D: TRBD1; CDR3: CASSPRTGSYGPQHF; DNA: TGTGCCAGCAGCCCCCGGACAGGTTCATATGGGCCCCAGCATTTT
V: TRBV4-1; size: -; J: TRBJ2-5; D: -; CDR3: CASSQLPGTVQETQYF; DNA: TGCGCCAGCAGCCAGTTACCCGGGACGGTCCAAGAGACCCAGTACTTC
V: TRBV29-1; size: -; J: TRBJ2-7; D: TRBD2; CDR3: CSVRLAGPRYEQYF; DNA: TGCAGCGTTAGACTAGCGGGGCCCCGTTACGAGCAGTACTTC
V: TRBV30; size: -; J: TRBJ2-5; D: TRBD2; CDR3: CAWGNGLAGFQETQYF; DNA: TGTGCCTGGGGTAATGGGCTAGCGGGGTTCCAAGAGACCCAGTACTTC
V: TRBV20-1; size: -; J: TRBJ2-5; D: TRBD2; CDR3: CSADLAGVGETQYF; DNA: TGCAGTGCGGACCTAGCGGGAGTGGGAGAGACCCAGTACTTC
V: TRBV20-1; size: -; J: TRBJ2-6; D: -; CDR3: CSASILGAGANVLTF; DNA: TGCAGTGCTAGTATTTTAGGGGCTGGGGCCAACGTCCTGACTTTC
V: TRBV29-1; size: -; J: TRBJ1-4; D: -; CDR3: CSARQGTKEKLFF; DNA: TGCAGCGCCCGACAAGGTACGAAAGAAAAACTGTTTTTT
V: TRBV30; size: -; J: TRBJ1-5; D: -; CDR3: CAWSLKADQPQHF; DNA: TGTGCCTGGAGCCTCAAGGCCGATCAGCCCCAGCATTTT
V: TRBV6-5; size: -; J: TRBJ1-5; D: TRBD1; CDR3: CASSSPISGTANSNQPQHF; DNA: TGTGCCAGCAGTTCACCAATTTCCGGGACAGCAAATAGCAATCAGCCCCAGCATTTT
V: TRBV11-3; size: -; J: TRBJ2-3; D: -; CDR3: CASSLSGSTDTQYF; DNA: TGTGCCAGCAGCTTGTCTGGGAGCACAGATACGCAGTATTTT
V: TRBV20-1; size: -; J: TRBJ1-5; D: -; CDR3: CSARVQGVREQPQHF; DNA: TGCAGTGCTAGAGTGCAGGGCGTGAGAGAACAGCCCCAGCATTTT
V: TRBV9; size: -; J: TRBJ1-1; D: -; CDR3: CASSVEGRGTEAFF; DNA: TGTGCCAGCAGCGTAGAGGGTAGGGGCACTGAAGCTTTCTTT
V: TRBV5-1; size: -; J: TRBJ2-7; D: -; CDR3: CASMSAAGYEQYF; DNA: TGCGCCAGCATGTCGGCAGCTGGGTACGAGCAGTACTTC
V: TRBV5-1; size: -; J: TRBJ2-5; D: TRBD1; CDR3: CASSQRDRGQETQYF; DNA: TGCGCCAGCAGCCAAAGGGACAGGGGGCAAGAGACCCAGTACTTC
V: TRBV5-1; size: -; J: TRBJ2-1; D: TRBD2; CDR3: CASSLVGLAGVNEQFF; DNA: TGCGCCAGCAGCTTGGTAGGGCTAGCGGGAGTAAATGAGCAGTTCTTC
V: TRBV10-3; size: once; J: TRBJ2-5; D: TRBD2; CDR3: CAIRAGAQETQYF; DNA: TGTGCCATCAGAGCGGGGGCTCAAGAGACCCAGTACTTC
V: TRBV28; size: once; J: TRBJ2-5; D: -; CDR3: CASSQGGVAQYF; DNA: TGTGCCAGCAGCCAGGGGGGGGTGGCCCAGTACTTC
V: TRBV2; size: -; J: TRBJ1-4; D: -; CDR3: CASSQLYSGPGGEKLFF; DNA: TGTGCCAGCAGCCAACTGTATTCCGGGCCGGGAGGTGAAAAACTGTTTTTT
V: TRBV5-1; size: -; J: TRBJ2-3; D: TRBD1; CDR3: CASSPPDRVFYF; DNA: TGCGCCAGCAGCCCTCCGGACAGGGTTTTTTATTTT
V: TRBV25-1; size: -; J: TRBJ1-1; D: TRBD1; CDR3: CASSAETGAAFF; DNA: TGTGCCAGCAGTGCCGAGACAGGGGCAGCTTTCTTT
V: TRBV12-3/TRBV12-4; size: -; J: TRBJ2-3; D: TRBD2; CDR3: CASSLGTRLNTDTQYF; DNA: TGTGCCAGCAGTTTAGGGACTAGACTTAACACAGATACGCAGTATTTT
V: TRBV10-3; size: once; J: TRBJ2-5; D: TRBD2; CDR3: CAISRLAGDQETQYF; DNA: TGTGCCATCAGTCGACTAGCGGGGGACCAAGAGACCCAGTACTTC
V: TRBV9; size: -; J: TRBJ1-1; D: TRBD1; CDR3: CASSVDTGDTEAFF; DNA: TGTGCCAGCAGCGTCGATACAGGGGACACTGAAGCTTTCTTT
V: TRBV11-2; size: -; J: TRBJ2-5; D: TRBD2; CDR3: CASSIRAGDQETQYF; DNA: TGTGCCAGCAGCATACGAGCGGGGGACCAAGAGACCCAGTACTTC
V: TRBV20-1; size: few; J: TRBJ2-7; D: -; CDR3: CSAPAEHEQYF; DNA: TGCAGTGCTCCCGCAGAGCACGAGCAGTACTTC
V: TRBV30; size: -; J: TRBJ2-5; D: -; CDR3: CALNKQGVETQYF; DNA: TGTGCCTTGAATAAACAGGGTGTGGAGACCCAGTACTTC
V: TRBV27; size: -; J: TRBJ1-1; D: -; CDR3: CASSDDGQVRAFF; DNA: TGTGCCAGCAGTGACGACGGGCAGGTTCGAGCTTTCTTT
V: TRBV27; size: -; J: TRBJ2-1; D: TRBD2; CDR3: CASTGLAGYNEQFF; DNA: TGTGCCAGCACCGGCCTAGCGGGGTACAATGAGCAGTTCTTC
V: TRBV7-2; size: -; J: TRBJ2-7; D: -; CDR3: CASSWMGVYEQYF; DNA: TGTGCCAGCAGCTGGATGGGTGTATACGAGCAGTACTTC
V: TRBV30; size: -; J: TRBJ1-1; D: -; CDR3: CAWTVGVRTEAFF; DNA: TGTGCCTGGACCGTCGGGGTCCGAACTGAAGCTTTCTTT
V: TRBV29-1; size: -; J: TRBJ2-3; D: TRBD2; CDR3: CSVSGTSGRTSTDTQYF; DNA: TGCAGCGTCTCCGGGACTAGCGGGAGGACTAGCACAGATACGCAGTATTTT
V: TRBV2; size: -; J: TRBJ1-2; D: -; CDR3: CASSEETVGYGYTF; DNA: TGTGCCAGCAGTGAGGAAACAGTGGGGTATGGCTACACCTTC
V: TRBV30; size: -; J: TRBJ2-1; D: TRBD2; CDR3: CAWSVLADFEQFF; DNA: TGTGCCTGGAGTGTACTAGCGGACTTCGAGCAGTTCTTC
V: TRBV20-1; size: -; J: TRBJ2-5; D: TRBD2; CDR3: CSAKGLAGGRQETQYF; DNA: TGCAGTGCAAAGGGGTTAGCGGGGGGGCGCCAAGAGACCCAGTACTTC
V: TRBV30; size: -; J: TRBJ2-3; D: -; CDR3: CAWFRGGTDTQYF; DNA: TGTGCCTGGTTTAGGGGAGGCACAGATACGCAGTATTTT
V: TRBV24-1; size: -; J: TRBJ1-2; D: TRBD1; CDR3: CATLQTGGNGYGYTF; DNA: TGTGCCACCCTCCAGACAGGGGGCAACGGCTATGGCTACACCTTC
V: TRBV7-2; size: -; J: TRBJ2-1; D: TRBD2; CDR3: CASSLASGSNNEQFF; DNA: TGTGCCAGCAGCTTAGCTAGCGGGAGCAACAATGAGCAGTTCTTC
V: TRBV6-1; size: -; J: TRBJ1-5; D: -; CDR3: CASSEASRGFGQPQHF; DNA: TGTGCCAGCAGTGAAGCAAGCAGGGGCTTCGGCCAGCCCCAGCATTTT